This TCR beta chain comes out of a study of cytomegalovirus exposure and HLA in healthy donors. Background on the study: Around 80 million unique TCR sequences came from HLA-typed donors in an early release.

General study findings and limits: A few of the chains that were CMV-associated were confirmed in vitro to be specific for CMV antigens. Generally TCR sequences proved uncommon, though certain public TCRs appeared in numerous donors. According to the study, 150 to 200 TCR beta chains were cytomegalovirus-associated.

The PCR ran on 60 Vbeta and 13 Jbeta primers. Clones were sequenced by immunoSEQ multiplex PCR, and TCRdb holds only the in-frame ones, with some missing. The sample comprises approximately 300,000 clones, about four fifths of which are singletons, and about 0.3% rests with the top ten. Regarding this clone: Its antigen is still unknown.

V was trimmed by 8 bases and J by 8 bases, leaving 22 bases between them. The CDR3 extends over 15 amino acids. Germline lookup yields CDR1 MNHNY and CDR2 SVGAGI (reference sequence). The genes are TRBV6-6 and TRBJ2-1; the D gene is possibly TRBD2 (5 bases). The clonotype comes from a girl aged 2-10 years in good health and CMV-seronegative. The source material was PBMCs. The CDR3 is CASLRVADRWHEQFF. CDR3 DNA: TGTGCCAGCCTGAGGGTAGCCGATAGGTGGCATGAGCAGTTCTTC.